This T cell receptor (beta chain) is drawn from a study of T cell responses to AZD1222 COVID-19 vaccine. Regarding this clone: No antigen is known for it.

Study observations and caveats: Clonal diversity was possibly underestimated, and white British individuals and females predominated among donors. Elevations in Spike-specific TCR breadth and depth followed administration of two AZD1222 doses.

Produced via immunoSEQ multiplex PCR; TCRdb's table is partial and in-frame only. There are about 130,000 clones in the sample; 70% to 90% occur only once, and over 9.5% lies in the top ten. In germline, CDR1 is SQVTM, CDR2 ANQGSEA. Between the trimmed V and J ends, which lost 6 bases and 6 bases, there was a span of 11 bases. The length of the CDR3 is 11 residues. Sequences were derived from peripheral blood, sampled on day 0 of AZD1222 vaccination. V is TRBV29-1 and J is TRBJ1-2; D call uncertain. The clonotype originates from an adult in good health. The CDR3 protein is CSVDARDGYTF. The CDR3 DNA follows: TGCAGCGTGGATGCGAGGGATGGCTACACCTTC.